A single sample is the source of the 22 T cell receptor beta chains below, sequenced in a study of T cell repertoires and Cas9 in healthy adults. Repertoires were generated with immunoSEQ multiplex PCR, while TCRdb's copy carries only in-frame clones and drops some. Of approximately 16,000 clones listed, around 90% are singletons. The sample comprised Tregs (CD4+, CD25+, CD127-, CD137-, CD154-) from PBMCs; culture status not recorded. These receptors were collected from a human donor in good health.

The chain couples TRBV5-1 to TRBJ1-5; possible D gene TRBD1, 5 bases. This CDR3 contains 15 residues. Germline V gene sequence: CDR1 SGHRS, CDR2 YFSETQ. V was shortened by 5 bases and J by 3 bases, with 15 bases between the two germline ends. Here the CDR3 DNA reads TGCGCCAGCAGACCTACGACAGTGGACAATCAGCCCCAGCATTTT. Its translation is CASRPTTVDNQPQHF.

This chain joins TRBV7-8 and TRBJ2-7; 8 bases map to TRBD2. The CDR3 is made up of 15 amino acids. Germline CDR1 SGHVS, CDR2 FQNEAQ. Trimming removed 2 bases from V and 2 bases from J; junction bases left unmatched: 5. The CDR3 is CASSLRAGAPYEQYF. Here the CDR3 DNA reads TGTGCCAGCAGCTTACGAGCGGGGGCCCCCTACGAGCAGTACTTC.

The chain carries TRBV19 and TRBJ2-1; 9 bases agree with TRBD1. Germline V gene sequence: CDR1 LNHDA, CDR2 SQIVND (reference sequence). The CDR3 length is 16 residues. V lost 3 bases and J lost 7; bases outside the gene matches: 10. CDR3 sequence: CASSIGGQGYWNEQFF. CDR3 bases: TGTGCCAGTAGTATTGGGGGACAGGGTTATTGGAATGAGCAGTTCTTC.

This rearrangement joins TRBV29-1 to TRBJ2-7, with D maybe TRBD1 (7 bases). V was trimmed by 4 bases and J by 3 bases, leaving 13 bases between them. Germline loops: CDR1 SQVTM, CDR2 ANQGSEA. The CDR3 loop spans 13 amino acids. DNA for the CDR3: TGCAGCGTTGGGCGGGACAGAAACTACGAGCAGTACTTC. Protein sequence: CSVGRDRNYEQYF.

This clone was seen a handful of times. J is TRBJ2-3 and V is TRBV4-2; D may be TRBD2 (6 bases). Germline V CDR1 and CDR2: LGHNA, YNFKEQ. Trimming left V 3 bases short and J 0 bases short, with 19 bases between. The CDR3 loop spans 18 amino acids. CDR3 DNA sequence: TGTGCCAGCAGCCAGGACTCGTTAGCGGCTACTAGCACAGATACGCAGTATTTT. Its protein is CASSQDSLAATSTDTQYF.

CDR3 bases: TGTGCCAGTAGTGACCCCTTCCTGCAGGGGGCTTATGGCTACACCTTC. This translates into CASSDPFLQGAYGYTF. V usage is TRBV19 and J usage is TRBJ1-2, with 8 bases lining up with TRBD1. The germline gives CDR1 LNHDA, CDR2 SQIVND (reference sequence). The CDR3 loop spans 16 amino acids. V trimming: 5 bases; J trimming: 5 bases; junction bases outside the gene matches: 13.

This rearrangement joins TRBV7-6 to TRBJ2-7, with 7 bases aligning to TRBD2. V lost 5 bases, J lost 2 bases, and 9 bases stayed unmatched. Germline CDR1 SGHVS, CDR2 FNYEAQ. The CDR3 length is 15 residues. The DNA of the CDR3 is TGTGCCAGCAGCCCCCGCGGGGGAGGAACCTACGAGCAGTACTTC. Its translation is CASSPRGGGTYEQYF.

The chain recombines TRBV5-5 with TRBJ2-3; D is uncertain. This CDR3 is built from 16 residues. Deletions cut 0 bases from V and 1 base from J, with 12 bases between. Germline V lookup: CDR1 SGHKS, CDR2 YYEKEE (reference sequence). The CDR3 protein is CASSLEPRSGTDTQYF. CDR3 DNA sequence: TGTGCCAGCAGCTTGGAACCGCGTTCGGGCACAGATACGCAGTATTTT.

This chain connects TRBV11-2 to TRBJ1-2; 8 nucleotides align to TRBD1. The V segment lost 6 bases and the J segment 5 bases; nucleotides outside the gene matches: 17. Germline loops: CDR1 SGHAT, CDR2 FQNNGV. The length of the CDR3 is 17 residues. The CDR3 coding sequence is TGTGCCAGCAGTCATATTCGCCGACAGGGGCCCGATTATGGCTACACCTTC. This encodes CASSHIRRQGPDYGYTF.

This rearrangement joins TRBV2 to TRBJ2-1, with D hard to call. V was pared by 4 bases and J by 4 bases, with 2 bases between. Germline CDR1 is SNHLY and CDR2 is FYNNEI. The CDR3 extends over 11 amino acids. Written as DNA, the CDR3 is TGTGCCAGCAGTGGATACAATGAGCAGTTCTTC. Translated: CASSGYNEQFF.

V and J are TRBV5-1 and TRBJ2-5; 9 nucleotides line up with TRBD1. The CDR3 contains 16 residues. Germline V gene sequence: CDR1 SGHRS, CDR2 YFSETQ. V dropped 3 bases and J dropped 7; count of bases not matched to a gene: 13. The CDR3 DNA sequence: TGCGCCAGCAGCTCCAAGGGGACAGGGACCGTCTCGACCCAGTACTTC. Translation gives CASSSKGTGTVSTQYF.

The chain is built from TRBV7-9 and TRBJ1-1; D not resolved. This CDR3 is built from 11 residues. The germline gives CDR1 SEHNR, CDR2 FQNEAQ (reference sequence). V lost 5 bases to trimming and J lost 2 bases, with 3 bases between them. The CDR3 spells CASSSNTEAFF. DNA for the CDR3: TGTGCCAGCAGCAGCAACACTGAAGCTTTCTTT.

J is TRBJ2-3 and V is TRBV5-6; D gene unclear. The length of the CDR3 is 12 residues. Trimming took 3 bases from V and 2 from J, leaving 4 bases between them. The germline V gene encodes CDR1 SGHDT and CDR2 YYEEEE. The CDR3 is CASSYPTDTQYF. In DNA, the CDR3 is TGTGCCAGCAGCTATCCCACAGATACGCAGTATTTT.

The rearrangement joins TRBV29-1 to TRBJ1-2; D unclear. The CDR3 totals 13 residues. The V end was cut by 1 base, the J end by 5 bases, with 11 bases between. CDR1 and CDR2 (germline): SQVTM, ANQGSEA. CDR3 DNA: TGCAGCGTTGAAGCATTTGGGGAGTATGGCTACACCTTC. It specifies CSVEAFGEYGYTF.

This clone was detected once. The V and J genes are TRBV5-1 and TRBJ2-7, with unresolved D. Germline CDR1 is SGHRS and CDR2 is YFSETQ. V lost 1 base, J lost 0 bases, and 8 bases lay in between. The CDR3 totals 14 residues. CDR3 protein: CASSLTFSSYEQYF. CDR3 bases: TGCGCCAGCAGCTTGACTTTTAGCTCCTACGAGCAGTACTTC. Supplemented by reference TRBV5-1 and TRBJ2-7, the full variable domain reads KAGVTQTPRYLIKTRGQQVTLSCSPISGHRSVSWYQQTPGQGLQFLFEYFSETQRNKGNFPGRFSGRQFSNSRSEMNVSTLELGDSALYLCASSLTFSSYEQYFGPGTRLTVT.

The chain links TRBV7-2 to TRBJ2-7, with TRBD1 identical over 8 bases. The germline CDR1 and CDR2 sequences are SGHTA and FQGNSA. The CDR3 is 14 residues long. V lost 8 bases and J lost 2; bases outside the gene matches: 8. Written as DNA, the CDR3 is TGTGCCAGCGGCCGCCGGGACAGGCCCTACGAGCAGTACTTC. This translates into CASGRRDRPYEQYF.

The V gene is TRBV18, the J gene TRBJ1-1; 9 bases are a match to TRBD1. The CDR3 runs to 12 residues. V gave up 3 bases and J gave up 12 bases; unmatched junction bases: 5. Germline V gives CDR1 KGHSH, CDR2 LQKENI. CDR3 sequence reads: CASSPGQGRTFF. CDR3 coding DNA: TGTGCCAGCTCACCTGGACAGGGGCGCACTTTCTTT.

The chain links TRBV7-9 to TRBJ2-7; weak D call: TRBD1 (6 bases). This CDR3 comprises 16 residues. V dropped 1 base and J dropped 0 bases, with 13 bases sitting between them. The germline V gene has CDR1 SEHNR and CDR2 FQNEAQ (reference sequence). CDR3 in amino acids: CASSLVAAGASYEQYF. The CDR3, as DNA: TGTGCCAGCAGCTTAGTTGCGGCAGGGGCCTCCTACGAGCAGTACTTC.

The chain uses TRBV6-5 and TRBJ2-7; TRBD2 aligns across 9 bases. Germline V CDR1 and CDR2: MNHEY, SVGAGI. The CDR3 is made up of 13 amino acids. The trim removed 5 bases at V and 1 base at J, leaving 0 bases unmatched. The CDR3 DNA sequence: TGTGCCAGCAGTAGCGGGGGGTCCTACGAGCAGTACTTC. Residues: CASSSGGSYEQYF.

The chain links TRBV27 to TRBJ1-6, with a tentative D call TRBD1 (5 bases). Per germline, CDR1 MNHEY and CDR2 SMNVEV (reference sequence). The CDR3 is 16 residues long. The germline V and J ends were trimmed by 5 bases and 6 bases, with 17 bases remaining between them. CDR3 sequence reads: CASSPQFGGGNSPLHF. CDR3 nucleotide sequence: TGTGCCAGCAGTCCTCAATTCGGGGGGGGTAATTCACCCCTCCACTTT.

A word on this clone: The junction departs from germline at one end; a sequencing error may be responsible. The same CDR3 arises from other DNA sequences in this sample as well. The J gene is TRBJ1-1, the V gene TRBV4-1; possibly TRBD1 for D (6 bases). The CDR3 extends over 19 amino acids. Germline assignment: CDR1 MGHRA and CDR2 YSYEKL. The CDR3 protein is CASSRNPASRLRGGTEAFF. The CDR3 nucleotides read TGCGCCAGCAGCCGCAATCCGGCCTCGAGGCTGAGGGGGGGAACTGAGGCTTTCTTT.

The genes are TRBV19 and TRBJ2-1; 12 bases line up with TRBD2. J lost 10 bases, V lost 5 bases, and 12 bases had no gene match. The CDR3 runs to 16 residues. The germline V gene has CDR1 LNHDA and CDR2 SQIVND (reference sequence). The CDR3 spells CASSRRTSGTAGEQFF. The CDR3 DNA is TGTGCCAGTAGTCGGAGGACTAGCGGGACCGCGGGAGAGCAGTTCTTC.